The 14 T cell receptor beta chains below were found in one sample sequenced in a study of cytomegalovirus exposure and HLA in healthy donors. With 60 Vbeta and 13 Jbeta primers, the PCR was carried out. Measured with immunoSEQ multiplex PCR; TCRdb has only the in-frame clones, and not every one. The sample has about 150,000 clones, approximately 70% seen once. The sequenced sample consisted of PBMCs. The receptors here all came from a woman between 18 and 29 years old in good health and CMV-seronegative.

This clone was observed a single time. The V gene is TRBV7-9, the J gene TRBJ2-5, with D uncertain. The CDR3 is 13 amino acids. CDR1 and CDR2 from the germline V gene are SEHNR and FQNEAQ (reference sequence). The V end lost 5 bases, the J end lost 3 bases, and 10 bases lay between the germline ends. CDR3 DNA: TGTGCCAGCAGCATTATTTATGAAGAGACCCAGTACTTC. This codes for CASSIIYEETQYF.

Only a few counts were recorded for this clone. The chain combines TRBV4-1 with TRBJ2-3, with 9 bases that match TRBD2. Germline values: CDR1 MGHRA, CDR2 YSYEKL. This CDR3 comprises 18 residues. Losses at the gene ends were 0 bases for V and 7 bases for J; bases not matched to a gene: 14. The CDR3 reads CASSQELLGGGARHTQYF. The CDR3 coding sequence is TGCGCCAGCAGCCAAGAGCTCCTCGGCGGGGGGGCAAGACATACGCAGTATTTT.

The chain joins TRBV21-1 to TRBJ1-3. TRBV21-1 is designated a pseudogene. CDR3 length: 19 amino acids. The CDR3 region is CASSKDEGGSHNAGNTIYF. DNA for the CDR3: TGTGCCAGCAGCAAGGATGAGGGGGGGTCCCATAACGCTGGAAACACCATATATTTT.

V gene TRBV4-2 combines with J gene TRBJ2-1, with D possibly being TRBD2 (5 bases). This CDR3 contains 14 residues. Germline CDR1 and CDR2: LGHNA and YNFKEQ. V lost 3 bases to trimming and J lost 7 bases, with 13 bases between them. CDR3 DNA sequence: TGTGCCAGCAGCCAGGCGACACGGAGGAATGAGCAGTTCTTC. Translating it yields CASSQATRRNEQFF.

The chain joins TRBV27 to TRBJ1-4; 9 bases agree with TRBD1. The ends lost 5 bases at V and 8 bases at J; junction bases unmatched: 9. CDR1 MNHEY and CDR2 SMNVEV come from the germline V gene (reference sequence). The CDR3 spans 15 residues. The CDR3 coding sequence is TGTGCCAGCAGTGCAACAGGGGGCGCATGGGAAAAACTGTTTTTT. Protein sequence: CASSATGGAWEKLFF.

The chain joins TRBV5-1 to TRBJ2-3; D perhaps matches TRBD1 (6 bases). V lost 2 bases and J lost 7, with 14 bases in between. CDR1 is SGHRS, CDR2 YFSETQ, per germline. This CDR3 is 14 amino acids long. The CDR3 coding sequence is TGCGCCAGCAGCTTCTGGCAGGGGCGAAATACGCAGTATTTT. Translated: CASSFWQGRNTQYF.

The rearrangement joins TRBV9 to TRBJ2-2; 8 positions match TRBD2. There are 14 residues in the CDR3. CDR1 is SGDLS and CDR2 is YYNGEE in the germline V gene. The V segment lost 4 bases and the J segment 4 bases; nucleotides outside the gene matches: 3. CDR3 amino acids: CASSSGGLTGELFF. As DNA, the CDR3 is TGTGCCAGCAGCAGCGGGGGCCTCACCGGGGAGCTGTTTTTT.

The gene calls are TRBV11-3 and TRBJ2-2, with D hard to call. The germline CDR1 and CDR2 sequences are SGHNT and YENEEA. V dropped 5 bases and J dropped 4 bases, with 11 bases sitting between them. The length of the CDR3 is 14 residues. CDR3 region: CASSAESSTGELFF. CDR3 coding DNA: TGTGCCAGCAGCGCCGAGAGCTCCACCGGGGAGCTGTTTTTT.

V gene TRBV5-1 combines with J gene TRBJ1-2, with D possibly TRBD1 on 6 matching bases. The germline gives CDR1 SGHRS, CDR2 YFSETQ. V dropped 3 bases and J dropped 8 bases, with 17 bases sitting between them. This CDR3 is 14 amino acids long. In DNA, the CDR3 is TGCGCCAGCAGCTGGCGCGGGGGCGGTGACGGCTACACCTTC. Encoded protein: CASSWRGGGDGYTF.

The rearrangement joins TRBV29-1 to TRBJ2-1; D is possibly TRBD2 (6 bases). Trimming cost V 6 bases and J 0 bases, with 9 bases left between them. This CDR3 is built from 13 residues. Germline CDR1 is SQVTM and CDR2 is ANQGSEA. CDR3 protein: CSVSGSSYNEQFF. The CDR3 DNA sequence: TGCAGCGTATCCGGGAGCTCCTACAATGAGCAGTTCTTC.

The CDR3 nucleotides are TGTGCCAGCAGCTTAGAGTTAGTAAACTATGGCTACACCTTC. Its translation is CASSLELVNYGYTF. V is TRBV11-3 and J is TRBJ1-2; no definite D call. Germline assignment: CDR1 SGHNT and CDR2 YENEEA. Between the trimmed V and J ends, which lost 0 bases and 2 bases, there was a span of 7 bases. The CDR3 extends over 14 amino acids. The entire variable domain, with the rest obtained from reference TRBV11-3 and TRBJ1-2, is as follows: EAGVVQSPRYKIIEKKQPVAFWCNPISGHNTLYWYLQNLGQGPELLIRYENEEAVDDSQLPKDRFSAERLKGVDSTLKIQPAELGDSAVYLCASSLELVNYGYTFGSGTRLTVV.

J is TRBJ2-5 and V is TRBV28; no reliable D call. The CDR3 is 12 residues long. The V gene's germline CDR1 is MDHEN and CDR2 SYDVKM. The ends were cut back, 5 bases at V and 4 bases at J, with 8 bases in the middle. The CDR3 DNA is TGTGCCAGCAGTCTCAGAGGAGAGACCCAGTACTTC. The encoded protein is CASSLRGETQYF.

The chain couples TRBV7-2 to TRBJ1-2; a possible D gene is TRBD1 (6 bases). The CDR3 length is 13 residues. In germline, CDR1 is SGHTA, CDR2 FQGNSA. Trimming left V 3 bases short and J 7 bases short, with 12 bases between. This CDR3 is CASSFQGFGGYTF. The CDR3 region has the DNA TGTGCCAGCAGCTTTCAGGGGTTCGGTGGCTACACCTTC.

As DNA, the CDR3 is TGCGCCAGCAGCTTAAGCGGGGAGTACACCGGGGAGCTGTTTTTT. Translating it yields CASSLSGEYTGELFF. The chain joins TRBV5-1 to TRBJ2-2; 7 bases match TRBD2. This CDR3 comprises 15 residues. Germline CDR1 and CDR2: SGHRS and YFSETQ. J gave up 3 bases and V 2 bases, and 4 bases lay outside the gene matches.